Each of the 32 T cell receptor beta chains below was sequenced from the same sample in a study of a mutant IDH1 vaccine in newly diagnosed glioma. Time point given: baseline, week 1 (first vaccination visit). Treatment denoted: pre-vaccination baseline after standard-of-care therapy. Profiled with immunoSEQ multiplex PCR; TCRdb holds only in-frame clones, not every one. The table lists about 66,000 clones, 80% to 90% of them singletons. The material was PBMCs, obtained from a glioma patient treated with radiotherapy, temozolomide or both. These receptors all come from a man aged 30 to 45 with glioma.

V usage is TRBV7-2 and J usage is TRBJ1-2, with 10 bases aligning to TRBD1. The V gene end was trimmed by 5 bases and the J gene end by 2 bases; junction bases not matched to a gene: 5. Germline lookup yields CDR1 SGHTA and CDR2 FQGNSA. CDR3 length equals 15 residues. DNA of the CDR3: TGTGCCAGCAGCGGTTGGACAGGGGGGAACTATGGCTACACCTTC. The encoded protein is CASSGWTGGNYGYTF.

The rearrangement links TRBV19 to TRBJ1-5; a possible D gene is TRBD1 (5 bases). The CDR3 has 15 residues. Germline V gives CDR1 LNHDA, CDR2 SQIVND (reference sequence). Trimming shortened V by 1 base and J by 1 base, and 8 bases separated the two germline ends. The CDR3 region has the DNA TGTGCCAGTAGTATAGTAGGGGAAAGCAATCAGCCCCAGCATTTT. It is translated as CASSIVGESNQPQHF.

This rearrangement joins TRBV11-2 to TRBJ2-2; 11 bases match TRBD1. J gave up 5 bases and V 6 bases, and 17 bases lay outside the gene matches. This CDR3 spans 19 amino acids. Germline lookup yields CDR1 SGHAT and CDR2 FQNNGV. CDR3 sequence reads: CASSFPRTGGAGKTGELFF. CDR3 DNA sequence: TGTGCCAGCAGTTTCCCCAGGACAGGGGGCGCGGGGAAGACCGGGGAGCTGTTTTTT.

The chain links TRBV4-1 to TRBJ2-5; 9 bases match TRBD1. The length of the CDR3 is 16 residues. The V gene end was trimmed by 3 bases and the J gene end by 3 bases; junction bases not matched to a gene: 8. CDR1 MGHRA and CDR2 YSYEKL come from the germline V gene. CDR3 DNA: TGCGCCAGCAGCCAGGGACAGGGTCGATACAAAGAGACCCAGTACTTC. This sequence encodes CASSQGQGRYKETQYF.

This chain joins TRBV30 and TRBJ1-2; D not resolved. V was cut by 0 bases and J by 8 bases, with 13 bases left in between. This CDR3 has 13 residues. The V gene's germline CDR1 is GTSNPN and CDR2 SVGIG (reference sequence). This CDR3 reads CAWSVATSGGYTF. In DNA, the CDR3 is TGTGCCTGGAGTGTAGCGACCAGCGGGGGCTACACCTTC.

This rearrangement joins TRBV7-2 to TRBJ2-5; 7 positions match TRBD2. Trimming took 1 base from V and 4 from J; bases not matched to a gene: 0. From germline, CDR1 is SGHTA and CDR2 FQGNSA. CDR3 length: 13 amino acids. Written as DNA, the CDR3 is TGTGCCAGCAGCTTAGGACTAGCAGAGACCCAGTACTTC. It encodes CASSLGLAETQYF.

V gene TRBV7-2 combines with J gene TRBJ1-3, with D perhaps matching TRBD1 (5 bases). The germline V and J ends were trimmed by 5 bases and 2 bases, with 13 bases remaining between them. Germline V gene sequence: CDR1 SGHTA, CDR2 FQGNSA. This CDR3 region has 15 residues. CDR3 DNA sequence: TGTGCCAGCAGCCACACTTTAGGGGCTGGAAACACCATATATTTT. The encoded protein is CASSHTLGAGNTIYF.

As regards this clone: This CDR3 is also generated by other DNA sequences in the sample. The chain combines TRBV27 with TRBJ1-5; perhaps TRBD1 as D (5 bases). V was cut by 2 bases and J by 3 bases, with 8 bases left in between. CDR1 and CDR2 (germline): MNHEY, SMNVEV (reference sequence). CDR3 length: 14 amino acids. The CDR3 nucleotides are TGTGCCAGCAGTTTAGGGGGGGTCAATCAGCCCCAGCATTTT. It translates to CASSLGGVNQPQHF.

The chain combines TRBV5-5 with TRBJ2-7; D possibly matches TRBD1 or TRBD2 (5 bases each). Germline V lookup: CDR1 SGHKS, CDR2 YYEKEE (reference sequence). V lost 2 bases to trimming and J lost 3 bases, with 12 bases between them. The CDR3 is 14 amino acids. CDR3 DNA sequence: TGTGCCAGCAGCTTAACCGGGACCCGCTACGAGCAGTACTTC. Its translation: CASSLTGTRYEQYF.

This clone was counted a single time. The rearrangement joins TRBV2 to TRBJ1-5, with TRBD1 as a possible D gene (5 bases). The CDR3 totals 14 residues. The V gene lost 8 bases and the J gene lost 6 bases, with 17 bases spanning the gap. Germline CDR1 reads SNHLY; CDR2 reads FYNNEI. The CDR3 nucleotides read TGTGCCAGCGAGGTCAGAAGGGGTCGTCAGCCCCAGCATTTT. Encoded protein: CASEVRRGRQPQHF.

This rearrangement joins TRBV6-4 to TRBJ1-1; TRBD1 matches at 8 bases. Germline-derived CDR1 and CDR2 are MRHNA and SNTAGT. CDR3 length: 13 residues. J gave up 9 bases and V 7 bases, and 10 bases lay outside the gene matches. CDR3 sequence: CASKGSGQGKAFF. The CDR3, as DNA: TGTGCCAGCAAGGGATCAGGACAGGGTAAAGCTTTCTTT.

The rearrangement joins TRBV5-8 to TRBJ1-2; D remains unclear. Per the germline V gene, CDR1 is SGHTS and CDR2 is YDEGEE. This CDR3 contains 15 residues. V shed 2 bases and J shed 2 bases, with 13 bases lying between them. In DNA, the CDR3 is TGTGCCAGCAGCTTTTTAAGGAGAGGGAACTATGGCTACACCTTC. This sequence encodes CASSFLRRGNYGYTF.

The genes are TRBV5-4 and TRBJ2-2; 10 nucleotides agree with TRBD2. This CDR3 has 16 residues. V shed 3 bases and J 13 bases; nucleotides not matched to a gene: 15. Looked up from germline, CDR1 is SGHNT and CDR2 is YYREEE (reference sequence). This CDR3 reads CASSSVPGLAQRGLFF. The CDR3 DNA follows: TGTGCCAGCAGCTCGGTCCCGGGACTAGCGCAGAGGGGGCTGTTTTTT.

In this sample, this clone turned up once. The V call is TRBV29-1, the J call TRBJ2-5; no clear D. This CDR3 comprises 11 residues. V lost 7 bases and J lost 3, with 9 bases in between. Germline V gene lookup returns CDR1 SQVTM and CDR2 ANQGSEA. The CDR3 DNA is TGCAGCGGTGGAGAGGAAGAGACCCAGTACTTC. Protein product: CSGGEEETQYF. The full variable domain, its missing parts supplied by reference TRBV29-1 and TRBJ2-5, is SAVISQKPSRDICQRGTSLTIQCQVDSQVTMMFWYRQQPGQSLTLIATANQGSEATYESGFVIDKFPISRPNLTFSTLTVSNMSPEDSSIYLCSGGEEETQYFGPGTRLLVL.

This clone has only one observation. The V and J genes are TRBV27 and TRBJ2-6, with D maybe TRBD1 (5 bases). This CDR3 is 20 amino acids long. The germline gives CDR1 MNHEY, CDR2 SMNVEV (reference sequence). Between the trimmed V and J ends, which lost 4 bases and 0 bases, there was a span of 22 bases. CDR3 sequence reads: CASSSDLNTGRPSGANVLTF. The CDR3 bases are TGTGCCAGCAGTTCCGATTTAAATACAGGACGGCCCTCTGGGGCCAACGTCCTGACTTTC.

This chain connects TRBV5-1 to TRBJ1-3; 8 bases match TRBD1. Trimming at V came to 3 bases and at J to 5 bases, leaving 7 bases not matched to a gene. CDR3 length: 15 residues. Per germline, CDR1 SGHRS and CDR2 YFSETQ. CDR3 nucleotide sequence: TGCGCCAGCAGCTCGGCGGACAGGGTAAGAAACACCATATATTTT. Amino acid sequence: CASSSADRVRNTIYF.

There are a few counts of this clone. This sequence joins TRBV7-2 and TRBJ1-2; maybe TRBD1 (6 bases). This CDR3 is built from 13 residues. Germline assignment: CDR1 SGHTA and CDR2 FQGNSA. V lost 6 bases, J lost 6 bases, and 14 bases lay in between. For the CDR3, the DNA is TGTGCCAGCAGGCAGACAGGCAGTCATGGCTACACCTTC. It specifies CASRQTGSHGYTF.

V usage is TRBV11-2 and J usage is TRBJ2-2; the D gene is possibly TRBD2 (5 bases). The CDR3 runs 18 residues. Germline loops: CDR1 SGHAT, CDR2 FQNNGV. V was cut by 6 bases and J by 4 bases, with 24 bases left in between. CDR3 amino acids: CASRAMSLGPRGTGELFF. The DNA for the CDR3 is TGTGCCAGCAGAGCAATGAGTCTGGGTCCCCGGGGCACCGGGGAGCTGTTTTTT.

The table lists this clone with a count of one. The chain joins TRBV2 to TRBJ1-2; D unclear. The CDR3 is made up of 13 amino acids. CDR1 is SNHLY and CDR2 is FYNNEI in the germline V gene. Trimming removed 7 bases from V and 9 bases from J, with 18 bases in between. This chain's CDR3 is CASTLGLPESYTF. CDR3 nucleotide sequence: TGTGCCAGCACCTTGGGCCTTCCGGAGAGCTACACCTTC.

This clone was seen only once. The chain carries TRBV29-1 and TRBJ2-7; D possibly corresponds to TRBD2 (6 bases). The CDR3 runs 13 residues. Germline CDR1 SQVTM, CDR2 ANQGSEA. Trimming took off 4 bases at V and 2 bases at J, with 12 bases between the two ends. The CDR3 bases are TGCAGCGTTGGAGGGACTGGAGCCTACGAGCAGTACTTC. This codes for CSVGGTGAYEQYF.

This clone occurred once. The chain combines TRBV28 with TRBJ2-1; 10 bases fit TRBD2. CDR1 and CDR2 from the germline V gene are MDHEN and SYDVKM. The V and J ends lost 4 bases and 5 bases, in that order; junction bases with no gene match: 8. The CDR3 length is 16 residues. CDR3 sequence: CASSYTALAGNNEQFF. Here the CDR3 DNA reads TGTGCCAGCAGTTATACGGCACTAGCGGGGAACAATGAGCAGTTCTTC.

CDR3: CASSLLRDRAAEQYF. As DNA, the CDR3 is TGTGCCAGCAGCTTGTTAAGGGACAGGGCCGCCGAGCAGTACTTC. This chain links TRBV5-6 with TRBJ2-7; TRBD1 matches 9 bases. This CDR3 contains 15 residues. The ends lost 1 base at V and 6 bases at J; junction bases unmatched: 8. Germline V CDR1 and CDR2: SGHDT, YYEEEE.

V gene TRBV19 combines with J gene TRBJ2-7, with 8 nucleotides matching TRBD1. Germline lookup yields CDR1 LNHDA and CDR2 SQIVND (reference sequence). The CDR3 has 14 amino acids. V trimming: 2 bases; J trimming: 2 bases; junction bases outside the gene matches: 2. CDR3 protein: CASSIRDRTYEQYF. CDR3 coding DNA: TGTGCCAGTAGTATAAGGGACAGGACCTACGAGCAGTACTTC.

This clone was counted a few times. V gene TRBV27 combines with J gene TRBJ1-6; unclear D gene. The V gene lost 6 bases and the J gene lost 7 bases, with 13 bases spanning the gap. There are 14 residues in the CDR3. CDR1 MNHEY and CDR2 SMNVEV come from the germline V gene (reference sequence). The CDR3 is CASRGNSENSPLHF. CDR3 DNA: TGTGCCAGCAGGGGAAATTCAGAGAATTCACCCCTCCACTTT.

This rearrangement joins TRBV27 to TRBJ2-5; D gene uncertain. The V gene's germline CDR1 is MNHEY and CDR2 SMNVEV (reference sequence). Trimming pared 5 bases from V and 5 bases from J, leaving 18 bases between. The CDR3 extends over 15 amino acids. CDR3 bases: TGTGCCAGCAGTCCTATCCCGATAGAAGGGGAGACCCAGTACTTC. It specifies CASSPIPIEGETQYF.

This chain connects TRBV5-1 to TRBJ2-1, with TRBD2 identical over 7 bases. From germline, CDR1 is SGHRS and CDR2 YFSETQ. With 0 bases clipped from V and 4 bases from J, the junction kept 4 bases outside the gene matches. The CDR3 consists of 15 residues. The CDR3 region is CASSLVSGGYNEQFF. DNA for the CDR3: TGCGCCAGCAGCTTGGTATCGGGGGGTTACAATGAGCAGTTCTTC.

The CDR3 DNA reads TGCGCCAGCAGCCACATAGGGGGAACCGGGGAGCTGTTTTTT. Translated, it gives CASSHIGGTGELFF. The chain uses TRBV4-1 and TRBJ2-2; tentative D call: TRBD1 (6 bases). This CDR3 has 14 amino acids. The germline V and J ends were trimmed by 3 bases and 5 bases, with 10 bases remaining between them. Germline V gives CDR1 MGHRA, CDR2 YSYEKL.

The rearrangement uses TRBV13 and TRBJ1-5; D remains ambiguous. The CDR3 runs 12 residues. Looked up from germline, CDR1 is PRHDT and CDR2 is FYEKMQ (reference sequence). Between the trimmed V and J ends, which lost 3 bases and 11 bases, there was a span of 11 bases. CDR3 loop: CASSFYGRAQHF. The DNA of the CDR3 is TGTGCCAGCAGCTTTTACGGTCGGGCCCAGCATTTT.

The V call is TRBV19, the J call TRBJ1-5; D gene ambiguous. CDR3 length: 14 residues. CDR1 LNHDA and CDR2 SQIVND come from the germline V gene (reference sequence). V was trimmed by 7 bases and J by 1 base, leaving 11 bases between them. CDR3 residues: CASKRAESNQPQHF. In nucleotides, the CDR3 is TGTGCCAGTAAGAGGGCGGAAAGCAATCAGCCCCAGCATTTT.

The rearrangement links TRBV4-1 to TRBJ1-5; 7 bases are shared with TRBD1. Germline V gene data show CDR1 as MGHRA and CDR2 as YSYEKL. The CDR3 sequence is 15 residues long. With 1 base clipped from V and 0 bases from J, the junction kept 0 bases outside the gene matches. The CDR3 sequence: CASSQGDSSNQPQHF. The CDR3, as DNA: TGCGCCAGCAGCCAAGGGGACAGTAGCAATCAGCCCCAGCATTTT.

This sequence joins TRBV11-3 and TRBJ1-1; D is ambiguous. This CDR3 comprises 13 residues. Germline CDR1 reads SGHNT; CDR2 reads YENEEA. Trimming took 5 bases from V and 1 from J, leaving 8 bases between them. CDR3 DNA: TGTGCCAGCAGCAATGCACAGAACACTGAAGCTTTCTTT. This translates into CASSNAQNTEAFF.

The chain couples TRBV2 to TRBJ1-6; possibly TRBD1 for D (6 bases). Looked up from germline, CDR1 is SNHLY and CDR2 is FYNNEI. V was pared by 9 bases and J by 9 bases, with 21 bases between. The CDR3 is made up of 15 amino acids. CDR3 DNA: TGTGCCAGTGTACAGGGTGGGACAAAAGGTTCACCCCTCCACTTT. Translated, it gives CASVQGGTKGSPLHF.